The 27 T cell receptor beta chains below all came from one sample that was sequenced in a study of T cells in Graves' hyperthyroidism and ophthalmopathy. Regions amplified from RNA transcripts were the TCR beta CDR3 regions. A set of HTBI primers served as the primers for a first-round RT-PCR of the TCR CDR3. TCRdb fed the multiplex PCR reads into MiXCR, producing one record per CDR3 protein. The sample holds 530,000 or so distinct CDR3 sequences; around 22% are singletons and the top ten take 11%. Specimen: blood. The origin of the receptors is a woman aged 30 to 39 with Graves' ophthalmopathy.

V usage is TRBV3-1 and J usage is TRBJ1-5; the match to TRBD1 covers 11 bases. CDR1 and CDR2 (germline): LGHDT, YNNKEL (reference sequence). Germline trimming cut 0 bases from V and 6 bases from J; bases unmatched to any gene: 4. The CDR3 covers 16 residues. The DNA for the CDR3 is TGTGCCAGCAGCCAAGATCGGACAGGGGGCGGTCAGCCCCAGCATTTT. Protein: CASSQDRTGGGQPQHF.

This chain uses TRBV20-1 with TRBJ2-5; 10 bases align to TRBD2. Trimming cost V 7 bases and J 4 bases; bases outside gene matches: 3. Germline CDR1 reads DFQATT; CDR2 reads SNEGSKA (reference sequence). The CDR3 contains 12 residues. This CDR3 reads CSGTSGRETQYF. The CDR3 DNA reads as TGCAGTGGGACTAGCGGACGAGAGACCCAGTACTTC.

This clonotype was seen repeatedly, ten times or more. V gene TRBV12-5 combines with J gene TRBJ1-1; 8 bases align to TRBD1. The CDR3 extends over 14 amino acids. Per the germline V gene, CDR1 is LGHNT and CDR2 is FRNRAP. V trimming: 7 bases; J trimming: 4 bases; junction bases outside the gene matches: 8. CDR3 amino acids: CASAVQGASTEAFF. The CDR3, as DNA: TGTGCTAGTGCCGTTCAGGGGGCAAGCACTGAAGCTTTCTTT.

This clonotype appeared many times. The chain combines TRBV5-1 with TRBJ2-5; D might be TRBD1 (5 bases). Trimming took 4 bases from V and 5 from J, leaving 15 bases between them. This CDR3 contains 14 residues. The germline CDR1 and CDR2 sequences are SGHRS and YFSETQ. This CDR3 is CASSLEAGLETQYF. As DNA, the CDR3 is TGCGCCAGCAGCCTCGAGGCAGGGCTGGAGACCCAGTACTTC.

This sequence joins TRBV6-1 and TRBJ2-7, with 10 bases lining up with TRBD2. Germline CDR1 and CDR2: MNHNS and SASEGT. The CDR3 extends over 15 amino acids. Losses at the gene ends were 6 bases for V and 5 bases for J; bases not matched to a gene: 10. The DNA for the CDR3 is TGTGCCAGCAGCCACAATTCGGGACTAGCGAACGAGCAGTACTTC. Translation: CASSHNSGLANEQYF.

At least ten counts were recorded for this clonotype. This chain connects TRBV28 to TRBJ1-1; D unresolved. Germline CDR1 reads MDHEN; CDR2 reads SYDVKM. The CDR3 covers 14 residues. V lost 6 bases and J 6 bases, leaving 17 bases between the germline ends. CDR3 residues: CASSTRHGRPEAFF. In DNA, the CDR3 is TGTGCCAGCAGCACACGACACGGTCGGCCTGAAGCTTTCTTT.

This clonotype was seen a few times. This chain connects TRBV28 to TRBJ2-5; no clear D. V lost 3 bases and J 5 bases, leaving 13 bases between the germline ends. In germline, CDR1 is MDHEN, CDR2 SYDVKM. CDR3 length: 14 amino acids. The CDR3 reads CASSLALTRETQYF. The CDR3 DNA sequence: TGTGCCAGCAGTTTGGCCCTGACGAGGGAGACCCAGTACTTC.

Many counts were recorded for this clonotype. The V call is TRBV2, the J call TRBJ1-2, with 10 bases that match TRBD1. The CDR3 is 14 amino acids. After removal of 5 bases from V and 8 bases from J, the junction contained 8 bases not matched to a gene. CDR1 SNHLY and CDR2 FYNNEI come from the germline V gene. DNA of the CDR3: TGTGCCAGCAGTCCCGACAGGGGGCAGGAGGGCTACACCTTC. This gives the protein CASSPDRGQEGYTF.

This clonotype occurred many times. DNA for the CDR3: TGCGCCAGCAGCTTGTTGGCGGGGGAGCCCTACGAGCAGTACTTC. It translates to CASSLLAGEPYEQYF. The rearrangement joins TRBV5-1 to TRBJ2-7, with TRBD2 matching over 7 bases. V trimming: 1 base; J trimming: 2 bases; junction bases outside the gene matches: 6. The germline V gene has CDR1 SGHRS and CDR2 YFSETQ. This CDR3 is built from 15 residues.

This clonotype was detected ten times or more. The chain employs TRBV9 and TRBJ1-1; unclear D gene. Germline CDR1 SGDLS, CDR2 YYNGEE. This CDR3 is built from 14 residues. The V end was cut by 0 bases, the J end by 7 bases, with 13 bases between. CDR3 sequence reads: CASSVGQPPYEAFF. The CDR3 bases are TGTGCCAGCAGCGTAGGGCAGCCTCCATATGAAGCTTTCTTT. The full variable domain, rest sourced from reference TRBV9 and TRBJ1-1, is DSGVTQTPKHLITATGQRVTLRCSPRSGDLSVYWYQQSLDQGLQFLIQYYNGEERAKGNILERFSAQQFPDLHSELNLSSLELGDSALYFCASSVGQPPYEAFFGQGTRLTVV.

The rearrangement uses TRBV28 and TRBJ2-7; 9 bases are shared with TRBD1. This CDR3 is 14 amino acids long. Germline V CDR1 and CDR2: MDHEN, SYDVKM. The V segment lost 4 bases and the J segment 5 bases; nucleotides outside the gene matches: 6. The CDR3 DNA sequence: TGTGCCAGCAGTTCCGGGACAGGGAGAAACGAGCAGTACTTC. It codes for CASSSGTGRNEQYF. The whole variable domain, filled in from reference TRBV28 and TRBJ2-7, reads DVKVTQSSRYLVKRTGEKVFLECVQDMDHENMFWYRQDPGLGLRLIYFSYDVKMKEKGDIPEGYSVSREKKERFSLILESASTNQTSMYLCASSSGTGRNEQYFGPGTRLTVT.

This rearrangement joins TRBV5-5 to TRBJ1-3; D unresolved. Germline V gives CDR1 SGHKS, CDR2 YYEKEE (reference sequence). The CDR3 is 16 residues long. V shed 4 bases and J shed 0 bases, with 14 bases lying between them. The chain's CDR3 is CASSTGSGVSGNTIYF. Here the CDR3 DNA reads TGTGCCAGCAGCACGGGTTCTGGCGTCTCTGGAAACACCATATATTTT.

In its sample, this clonotype was seen many times. The chain recombines TRBV12-3 or TRBV12-4 with TRBJ2-5; D remains ambiguous. Trimming removed 2 bases from V and 3 bases from J, with 10 bases in between. This CDR3 comprises 14 residues. This CDR3 reads CASSLPGQKETQYF. CDR3 DNA sequence: TGTGCCAGCAGTTTACCGGGCCAAAAAGAGACCCAGTACTTC.

The chain links TRBV6-5 to TRBJ1-1; D might be TRBD1 (6 bases). Germline CDR1 is MNHEY and CDR2 is SVGAGI. Trimming took 4 bases from V and 5 from J, leaving 17 bases between them. The CDR3 runs to 15 residues. CDR3 sequence: CASSSRQVVRTEAFF. As DNA, the CDR3 is TGTGCCAGCAGTTCCCGACAGGTCGTGAGGACTGAAGCTTTCTTT.

The chain uses TRBV5-6 and TRBJ2-7, with 9 positions matching TRBD1. Germline V gives CDR1 SGHDT, CDR2 YYEEEE. This CDR3 region has 15 residues. The junction had 5 bases not matched to a gene; V was cut back by 0 bases and J by 4 bases. The DNA of the CDR3 is TGTGCCAGCAGCTTGGGCGGGACAGGGAAATACGAGCAGTACTTC. Protein: CASSLGGTGKYEQYF. The variable domain in full, completed from reference TRBV5-6 and TRBJ2-7, reads DAGVTQSPTHLIKTRGQQVTLRCSPKSGHDTVSWYQQALGQGPQFIFQYYEEEERQRGNFPDRFSGHQFPNYSSELNVNALLLGDSALYLCASSLGGTGKYEQYFGPGTRLTVT.

The chain joins TRBV6-1 to TRBJ2-7; TRBD1 matches at 7 bases. CDR1 is MNHNS and CDR2 is SASEGT in the germline V gene. This CDR3 is built from 13 residues. Unmatched junction bases numbered 6, after V lost 8 bases and J lost 2 bases. CDR3 sequence (DNA): TGTGCCAGCCACCAAGGGACAGCCTACGAGCAGTACTTC. Its protein is CASHQGTAYEQYF.

The sample holds many counts of this clonotype. The V and J genes are TRBV6-5 and TRBJ1-3; possible D gene TRBD1, 5 bases. This CDR3 is built from 16 residues. V lost 6 bases and J lost 3, with 18 bases in between. Germline V gene lookup returns CDR1 MNHEY and CDR2 SVGAGI. The CDR3, as DNA: TGTGCCAGCAGGACCGACGGGGCCTCCATTGGAAACACCATATATTTT. Translating gives CASRTDGASIGNTIYF.

The table lists this clonotype with a few counts. The junction departs from germline at one end; a sequencing error may be responsible. The chain has TRBV6-1 and TRBJ2-7; perhaps TRBD1 as D (5 bases). The germline V gene has CDR1 MNHNS and CDR2 SASEGT. The CDR3 is 15 amino acids. The chain's CDR3 is CVSRRTGVFSYEQYF. In nucleotides, the CDR3 is TGTGTCAGCAGGCGAACAGGAGTTTTTTCCTACGAGCAGTACTTC.

This clonotype was counted many times. This rearrangement joins TRBV28 to TRBJ1-3; D is uncertain. V lost 7 bases, J lost 0 bases, and 13 bases lay in between. Germline lookup yields CDR1 MDHEN and CDR2 SYDVKM. The CDR3 length is 15 residues. Written as DNA, the CDR3 is TGTGCCAGCACTTGGGCCGCACTCTCTGGAAACACCATATATTTT. It yields the protein CASTWAALSGNTIYF.

This clonotype has ten or more counts. The chain has TRBV2 and TRBJ2-5; maybe TRBD2 (6 bases). This CDR3 comprises 15 residues. Trimming cost V 8 bases and J 1 base, with 17 bases left between them. Germline V gene data show CDR1 as SNHLY and CDR2 as FYNNEI. In nucleotides, the CDR3 is TGTGCCAGCCTTCCATTGGGGGGTCCCCAAGAGACCCAGTACTTC. It is translated as CASLPLGGPQETQYF.

This clonotype was recorded many times. The rearrangement joins TRBV6-5 to TRBJ2-5, with 12 bases that match TRBD1. V lost 8 bases and J lost 4; bases outside the gene matches: 5. From germline, CDR1 is MNHEY and CDR2 SVGAGI. There are 14 residues in the CDR3. The CDR3 here is CASWDRGQVETQYF. In nucleotides, the CDR3 is TGTGCCAGCTGGGACAGGGGGCAGGTAGAGACCCAGTACTTC.

The table lists this clonotype with a few counts. The chain is built from TRBV12-3 or TRBV12-4 and TRBJ2-7; 12 bases are shared with TRBD2. This CDR3 region has 16 residues. J gave up 3 bases and V 5 bases, and 8 bases lay outside the gene matches. CDR3 DNA sequence: TGTGCCAGCAGTCTCTTCCTAGCGGGAGGGTTCTACGAGCAGTACTTC. Amino acid sequence: CASSLFLAGGFYEQYF.

This chain uses TRBV7-3 with TRBJ1-1; TRBD1 might be the D (6 bases). The V gene lost 0 bases and the J gene lost 1 base, with 9 bases spanning the gap. CDR3 length: 15 amino acids. In germline, CDR1 is SGHTA, CDR2 FQGTGA. CDR3 sequence reads: CASSLTLGGNTEAFF. CDR3 nucleotides: TGTGCCAGCAGCTTAACCCTAGGGGGGAACACTGAAGCTTTCTTT.

The rearrangement joins TRBV12-3 or TRBV12-4 to TRBJ1-2, with D tentatively TRBD1 (5 bases). V lost 2 bases and J 5 bases, leaving 15 bases between the germline ends. CDR3 length: 15 amino acids. Here the CDR3 reads CASSLPGHTGYGYTF. CDR3 nucleotide sequence: TGTGCCAGCAGTTTACCTGGACATACGGGTTATGGCTACACCTTC.

The rearrangement joins TRBV7-3 to TRBJ2-2, with D perhaps given as TRBD1 or TRBD2 (6 bases each). The CDR3 has 16 residues. The germline V and J ends were trimmed by 2 bases and 7 bases, with 17 bases remaining between them. Germline V gene lookup returns CDR1 SGHTA and CDR2 FQGTGA. The CDR3 loop reads CASSLSWGASSGELFF. DNA of the CDR3: TGTGCCAGCAGCTTATCGTGGGGGGCAAGCAGCGGGGAGCTGTTTTTT.

This chain uses TRBV6-2 or TRBV6-3 with TRBJ2-3; 12 bases are a match to TRBD1. The CDR3 runs 17 residues. Looked up from germline, CDR1 is MNHEY and CDR2 is SVGEGT. Trimming took 0 bases from V and 4 from J; bases not matched to a gene: 5. Written as DNA, the CDR3 is TGTGCCAGCAGTTACTCATCCGGGACAGGGGGCCCAGATACGCAGTATTTT. It codes for CASSYSSGTGGPDTQYF.

This clonotype was counted between two and nine times. Since a much larger clone is just one base distant, this may be a read error. This is likely a read error, given that the CDR3 carries no conserved phenylalanine or tryptophan at its end. This sequence joins TRBV12-3 or TRBV12-4 and TRBJ2-3; no firm D call. Between the trimmed V and J ends, which lost 6 bases and 0 bases, there was a span of 10 bases. The CDR3 covers 14 residues. As DNA, the CDR3 is TGTGCCAGCAGCAAGAAGGACAGCACAGATACGCAGTATTGT. Translated, it gives CASSKKDSTDTQYC.